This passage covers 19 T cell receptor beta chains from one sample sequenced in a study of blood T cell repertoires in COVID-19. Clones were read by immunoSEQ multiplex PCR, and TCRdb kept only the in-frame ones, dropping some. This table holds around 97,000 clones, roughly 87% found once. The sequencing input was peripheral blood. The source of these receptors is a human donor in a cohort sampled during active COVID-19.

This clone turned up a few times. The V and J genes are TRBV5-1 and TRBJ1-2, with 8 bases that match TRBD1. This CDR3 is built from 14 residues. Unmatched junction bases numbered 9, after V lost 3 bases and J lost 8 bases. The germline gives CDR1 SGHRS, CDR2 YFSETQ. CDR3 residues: CASSSGQGARGYTF. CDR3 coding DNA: TGCGCCAGCAGCTCCGGCCAGGGGGCTCGGGGCTACACCTTC.

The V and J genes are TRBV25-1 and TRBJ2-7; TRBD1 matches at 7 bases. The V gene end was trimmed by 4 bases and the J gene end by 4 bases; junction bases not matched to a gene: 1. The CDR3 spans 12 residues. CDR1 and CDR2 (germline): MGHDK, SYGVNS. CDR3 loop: CASSGQGYEQYF. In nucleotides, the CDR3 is TGTGCCAGCAGTGGACAGGGATACGAGCAGTACTTC.

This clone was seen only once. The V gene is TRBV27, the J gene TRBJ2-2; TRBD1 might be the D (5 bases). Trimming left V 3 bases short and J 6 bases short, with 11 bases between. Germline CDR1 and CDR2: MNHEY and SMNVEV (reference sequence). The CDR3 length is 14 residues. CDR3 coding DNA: TGTGCCAGCAGTTTCTTCAGGGCACCCGGGGAGCTGTTTTTT. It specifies CASSFFRAPGELFF.

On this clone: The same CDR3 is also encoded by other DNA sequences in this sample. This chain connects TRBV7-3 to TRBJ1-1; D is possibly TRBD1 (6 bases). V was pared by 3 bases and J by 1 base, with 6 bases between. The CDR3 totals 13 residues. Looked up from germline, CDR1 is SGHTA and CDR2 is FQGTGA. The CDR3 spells CASSLTGNTEAFF. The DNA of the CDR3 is TGTGCCAGCAGCTTGACAGGGAACACTGAAGCTTTCTTT. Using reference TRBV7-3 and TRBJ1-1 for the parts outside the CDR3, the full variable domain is GAGVSQTPSNKVTEKGKYVELRCDPISGHTALYWYRQSLGQGPEFLIYFQGTGAADDSGLPNDRFFAVRPEGSVSTLKIQRTERGDSAVYLCASSLTGNTEAFFGQGTRLTVV.

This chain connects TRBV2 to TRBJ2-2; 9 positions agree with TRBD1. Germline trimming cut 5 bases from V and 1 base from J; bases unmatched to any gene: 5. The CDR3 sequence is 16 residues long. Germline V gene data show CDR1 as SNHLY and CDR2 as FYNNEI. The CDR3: CASSTQGQGNTGELFF. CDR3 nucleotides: TGTGCCAGCAGTACCCAGGGACAGGGGAACACCGGGGAGCTGTTTTTT.

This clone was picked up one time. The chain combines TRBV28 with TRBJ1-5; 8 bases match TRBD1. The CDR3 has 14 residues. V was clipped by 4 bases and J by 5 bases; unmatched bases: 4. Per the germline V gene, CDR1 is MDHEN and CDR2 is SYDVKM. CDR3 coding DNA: TGTGCCAGCAGTTCCCAGACAGGGGATCAGCCCCAGCATTTT. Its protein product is CASSSQTGDQPQHF.

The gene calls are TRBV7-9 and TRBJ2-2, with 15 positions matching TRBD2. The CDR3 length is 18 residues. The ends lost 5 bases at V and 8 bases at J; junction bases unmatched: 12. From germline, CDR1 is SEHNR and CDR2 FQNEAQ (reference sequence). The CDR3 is CASSPGTSGGPAPGELFF. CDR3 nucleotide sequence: TGTGCCAGCAGCCCGGGGACTAGCGGGGGGCCTGCTCCAGGGGAGCTGTTTTTT.

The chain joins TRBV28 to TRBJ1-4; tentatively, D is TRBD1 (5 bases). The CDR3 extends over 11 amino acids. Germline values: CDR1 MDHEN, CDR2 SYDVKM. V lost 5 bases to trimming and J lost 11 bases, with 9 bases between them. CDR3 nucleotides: TGTGCCAGCAGTCAGGGTTGGAAACTGTTTTTT. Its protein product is CASSQGWKLFF.

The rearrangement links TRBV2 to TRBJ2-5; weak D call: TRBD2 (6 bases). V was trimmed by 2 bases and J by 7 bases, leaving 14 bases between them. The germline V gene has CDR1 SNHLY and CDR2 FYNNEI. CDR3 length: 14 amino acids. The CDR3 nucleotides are TGTGCCAGCAGTGAATCGGGGAGGTTGGGGACCCAGTACTTC. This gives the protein CASSESGRLGTQYF. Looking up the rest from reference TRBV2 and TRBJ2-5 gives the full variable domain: EPEVTQTPSHQVTQMGQEVILRCVPISNHLYFYWYRQILGQKVEFLVSFYNNEISEKSEIFDDQFSVERPDGSNFTLKIRSTKLEDSAMYFCASSESGRLGTQYFGPGTRLLVL.

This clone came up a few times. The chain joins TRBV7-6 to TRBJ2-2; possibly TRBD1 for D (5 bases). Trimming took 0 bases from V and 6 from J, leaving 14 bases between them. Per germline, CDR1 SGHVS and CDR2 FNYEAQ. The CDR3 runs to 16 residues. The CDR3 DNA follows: TGTGCCAGCAGCTTAGCAACGGCAGGGCCGGCCGGGGAGCTGTTTTTT. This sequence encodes CASSLATAGPAGELFF. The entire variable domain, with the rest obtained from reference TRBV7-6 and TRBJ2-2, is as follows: GAGVSQSPRYKVTKRGQDVALRCDPISGHVSLYWYRQALGQGPEFLTYFNYEAQQDKSGLPNDRFSAERPEGSISTLTIQRTEQRDSAMYRCASSLATAGPAGELFFGEGSRLTVL.

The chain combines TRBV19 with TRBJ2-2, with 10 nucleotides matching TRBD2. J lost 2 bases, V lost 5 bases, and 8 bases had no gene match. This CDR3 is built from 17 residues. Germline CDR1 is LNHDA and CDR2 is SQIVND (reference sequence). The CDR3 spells CASSARSSGSNTGELFF. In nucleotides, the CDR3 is TGTGCCAGTAGTGCGCGCTCTAGCGGGAGCAACACCGGGGAGCTGTTTTTT.

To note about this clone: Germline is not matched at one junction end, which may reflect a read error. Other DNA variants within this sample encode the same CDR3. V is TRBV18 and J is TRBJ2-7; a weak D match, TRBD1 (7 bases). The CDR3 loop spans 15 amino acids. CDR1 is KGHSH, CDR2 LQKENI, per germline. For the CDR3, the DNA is TGTGCCAGCTCACCACCGGGCAGGGGGGAGTACGAGCAATACTTC. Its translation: CASSPPGRGEYEQYF.

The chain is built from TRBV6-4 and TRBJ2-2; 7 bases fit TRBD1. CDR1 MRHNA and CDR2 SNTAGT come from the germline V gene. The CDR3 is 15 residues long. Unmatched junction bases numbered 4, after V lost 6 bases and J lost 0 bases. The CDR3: CASRQGQSNTGELFF. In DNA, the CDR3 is TGTGCCAGCAGACAGGGACAGTCGAACACCGGGGAGCTGTTTTTT.

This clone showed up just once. CDR3 bases: TGCGCCAGCGGTGGAGCTAGCGGCACAGATACGCAGTATTTT. Translated, it gives CASGGASGTDTQYF. V usage is TRBV5-1 and J usage is TRBJ2-3; maybe TRBD2 (6 bases). Germline V lookup: CDR1 SGHRS, CDR2 YFSETQ. V lost 7 bases and J lost 1, with 13 bases in between. This CDR3 is 14 amino acids long.

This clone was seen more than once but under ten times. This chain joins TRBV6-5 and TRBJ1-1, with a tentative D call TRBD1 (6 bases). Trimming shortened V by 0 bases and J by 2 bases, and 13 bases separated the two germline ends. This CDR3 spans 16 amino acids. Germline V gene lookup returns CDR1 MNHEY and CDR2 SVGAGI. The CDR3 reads CASSYSGGQGNTEAFF. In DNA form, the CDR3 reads TGTGCCAGCAGTTACTCCGGGGGGCAGGGAAACACTGAAGCTTTCTTT.

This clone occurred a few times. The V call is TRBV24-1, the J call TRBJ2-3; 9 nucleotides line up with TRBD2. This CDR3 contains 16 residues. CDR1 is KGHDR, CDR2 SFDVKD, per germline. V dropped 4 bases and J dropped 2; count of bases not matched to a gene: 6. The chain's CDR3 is CATSDVAGDYTDTQYF. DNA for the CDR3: TGTGCCACCAGTGACGTAGCGGGGGATTACACAGATACGCAGTATTTT.

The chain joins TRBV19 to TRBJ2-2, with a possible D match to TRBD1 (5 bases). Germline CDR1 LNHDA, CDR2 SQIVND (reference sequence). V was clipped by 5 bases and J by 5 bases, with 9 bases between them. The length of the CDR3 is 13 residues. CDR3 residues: CASSGAPTGELFF. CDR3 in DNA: TGTGCCAGTAGTGGGGCACCAACCGGGGAGCTGTTTTTT.

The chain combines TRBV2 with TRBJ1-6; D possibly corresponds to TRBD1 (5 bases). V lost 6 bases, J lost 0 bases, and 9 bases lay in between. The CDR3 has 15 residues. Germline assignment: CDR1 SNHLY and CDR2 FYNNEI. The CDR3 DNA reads TGTGCCAGCAGCCGACAGAGCTCCTATAATTCACCCCTCCACTTT. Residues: CASSRQSSYNSPLHF.

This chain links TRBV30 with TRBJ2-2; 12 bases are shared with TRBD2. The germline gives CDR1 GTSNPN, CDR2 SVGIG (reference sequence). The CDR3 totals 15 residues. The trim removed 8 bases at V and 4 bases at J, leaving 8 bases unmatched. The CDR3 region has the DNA TGTGCCGGAAAATGGGGACTAGCGGGCACCGGGGAGCTGTTTTTT. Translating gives CAGKWGLAGTGELFF. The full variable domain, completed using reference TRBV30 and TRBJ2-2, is SQTIHQWPATLVQPVGSPLSLECTVEGTSNPNLYWYRQAAGRGLQLLFYSVGIGQISSEVPQNLSASRPQDRQFILSSKKLLLSDSGFYLCAGKWGLAGTGELFFGEGSRLTVL.